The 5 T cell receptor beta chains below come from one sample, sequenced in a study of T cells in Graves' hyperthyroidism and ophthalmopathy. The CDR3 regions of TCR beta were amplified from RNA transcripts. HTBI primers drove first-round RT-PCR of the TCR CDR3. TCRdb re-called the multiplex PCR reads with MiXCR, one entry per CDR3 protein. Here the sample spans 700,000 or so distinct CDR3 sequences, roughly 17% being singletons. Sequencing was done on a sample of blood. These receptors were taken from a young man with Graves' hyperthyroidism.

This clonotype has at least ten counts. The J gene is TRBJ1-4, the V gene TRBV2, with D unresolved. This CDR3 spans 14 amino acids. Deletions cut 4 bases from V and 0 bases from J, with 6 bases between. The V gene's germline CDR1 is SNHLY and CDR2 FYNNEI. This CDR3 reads CASSGTSTNEKLFF. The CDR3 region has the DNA TGTGCCAGCAGTGGCACCTCAACTAATGAAAAACTGTTTTTT. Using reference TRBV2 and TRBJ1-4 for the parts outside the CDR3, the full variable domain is EPEVTQTPSHQVTQMGQEVILRCVPISNHLYFYWYRQILGQKVEFLVSFYNNEISEKSEIFDDQFSVERPDGSNFTLKIRSTKLEDSAMYFCASSGTSTNEKLFFGSGTQLSVL.

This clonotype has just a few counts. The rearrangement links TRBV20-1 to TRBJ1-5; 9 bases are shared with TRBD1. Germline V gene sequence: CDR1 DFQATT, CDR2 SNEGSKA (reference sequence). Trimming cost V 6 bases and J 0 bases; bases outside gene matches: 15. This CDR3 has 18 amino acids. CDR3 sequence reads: CSAPLQGAHVYSNQPQHF. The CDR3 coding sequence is TGCAGTGCCCCCTTACAGGGGGCCCACGTTTATAGCAATCAGCCCCAGCATTTT.

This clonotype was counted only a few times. CDR3 loop: CASSLGVGMNTEAFF. In DNA form, the CDR3 reads TGCGCCAGCAGCTTGGGCGTGGGAATGAACACTGAAGCTTTCTTT. The genes are TRBV5-1 and TRBJ1-1, with unresolved D. CDR1 SGHRS and CDR2 YFSETQ come from the germline V gene. Trimming removed 0 bases at V and 0 bases at J, with 9 bases between. The CDR3 has 15 residues. The full variable domain, completed using reference TRBV5-1 and TRBJ1-1, is KAGVTQTPRYLIKTRGQQVTLSCSPISGHRSVSWYQQTPGQGLQFLFEYFSETQRNKGNFPGRFSGRQFSNSRSEMNVSTLELGDSALYLCASSLGVGMNTEAFFGQGTRLTVV.

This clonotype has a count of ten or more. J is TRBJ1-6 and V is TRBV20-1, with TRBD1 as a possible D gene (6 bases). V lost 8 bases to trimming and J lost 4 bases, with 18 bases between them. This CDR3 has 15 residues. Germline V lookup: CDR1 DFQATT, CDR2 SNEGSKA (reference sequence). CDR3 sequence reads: CSTRKGGGYNSPLHF. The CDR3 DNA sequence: TGCAGTACGCGTAAGGGGGGAGGGTATAATTCACCCCTCCACTTT.

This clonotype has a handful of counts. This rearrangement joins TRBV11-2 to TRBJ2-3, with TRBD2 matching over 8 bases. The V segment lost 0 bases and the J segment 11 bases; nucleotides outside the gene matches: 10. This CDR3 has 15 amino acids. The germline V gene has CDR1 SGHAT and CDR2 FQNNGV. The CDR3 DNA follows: TGTGCCAGCAGCTTAGACATTCCGGGGGGGGGTGTGCAGTATTTT. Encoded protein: CASSLDIPGGGVQYF.